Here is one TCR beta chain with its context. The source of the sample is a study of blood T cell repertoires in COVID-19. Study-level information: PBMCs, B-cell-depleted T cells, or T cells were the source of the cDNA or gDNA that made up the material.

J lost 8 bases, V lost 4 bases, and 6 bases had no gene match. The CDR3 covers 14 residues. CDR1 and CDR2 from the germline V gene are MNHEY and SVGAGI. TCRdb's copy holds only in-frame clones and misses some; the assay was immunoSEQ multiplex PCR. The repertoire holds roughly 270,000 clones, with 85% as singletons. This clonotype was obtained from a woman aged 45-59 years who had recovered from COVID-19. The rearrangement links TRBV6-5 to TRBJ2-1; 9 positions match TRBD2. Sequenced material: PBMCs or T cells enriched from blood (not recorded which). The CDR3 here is CASSFAGGRHEQFF. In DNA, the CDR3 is TGTGCCAGCAGTTTCGCGGGAGGGCGGCATGAGCAGTTCTTC.